This entry describes one T cell receptor (beta chain). The sample holds a few counts of this clonotype. No cognate antigen has been identified for it. Nothing much larger sits one base from this clone, and base qualities are not available. The germline ends are 14 bases apart after V is trimmed by 3 bases and J by 5 bases. The CDR3 holds 14 amino acids from the cysteine to the phenylalanine. Of all the DNA, just the CDR3 is kept, 42 bases in frame from base 1. The sample originates from a study of T cell repertoires in cytomegalovirus infection (dated by TCRdb to the late 2010s). About the study as a whole: Donor HLA type was relevant to the analysis, as public TCR beta signatures indicated carriage of CMV infection together with the matching HLA type.

For sequencing, an Illumina HiSeq 1500 was employed. The raw public data were reprocessed by TCRdb itself: fastp quality trimming at Q25, MiXCR clonotype calling, in-frame beta chains only. Each CDR3 protein appears once, grouped with its most common genes and DNA. This sample is represented by 200,000 to 250,000 distinct CDR3 sequences; approximately 24% of them were singletons. The ten largest clones represent 18% of the sample. The paper's findings and limits, for the study overall: The ex vivo response was dominated by HLA-C-restricted CMV-specific TCR beta clonotypes, which also provided the single most frequent clonotype in two of eight donors. In both this cohort and an independent cohort of several hundred donors, the cumulative frequency of public TCR beta family members distinguished carriers of CMV infection plus the relevant HLA type.

The clonotype was recovered from a human donor in good health (CMV status not recorded). Some clones in this sample may be carry-over from other donors' samples. Input material: CD8+ T cells from PBMCs. The rearranged chain carries TRBV12-3 or TRBV12-4 and TRBJ2-7, with TRBD2 as a weak D call on 5 bases. The nucleotides read TGTGCCAGCAGTTTTTACGGGATGTTAGACGAGCAGTACTTC. It translates as CASSFYGMLDEQYF.